This TCR beta chain derives from a study of neurological immune-mediated disorders. Study findings and constraints: Healthy controls had more TCR clonal expansion than multiple sclerosis, which showed the least, whereas HTLV-1-associated myelopathy showed the most. It was the repertoires of 18 of 34 multiple sclerosis patients that phylogenetic grouping placed in one related-CDR3 cluster, which is a possible signature.

TCRdb ran MiXCR on the 5' RACE reads and lists one entry per CDR3 protein. The sample yields 65,000 to 90,000 distinct CDR3 sequences, roughly 4.7% seen once. Unsorted libraries came from 2 million PBMCs stored at -80 °C. Germline V gives CDR1 MNHEY, CDR2 SVGAGI. V was cut by 6 bases and J by 3 bases, with 14 bases left in between. The CDR3 is 14 residues long. This clonotype was observed many times. The antigen is not known. The V call is TRBV6-5, the J call TRBJ1-1; the D gene is possibly TRBD1 (6 bases). The sample was PBMCs. This receptor was taken from a woman aged 25 to 45 with multiple sclerosis. In nucleotides, the CDR3 is TGTGCCAGCAGGACAGGAGGGGGGGACACTGAAGCTTTCTTT. Translating it yields CASRTGGGDTEAFF.